This T cell receptor beta chain was observed in a study of chemoradiotherapy in HPV16-positive cancers. The study, taken as a whole, reports: Functional assays defining HPV-specific T cells used only a couple of HPV16-positive patients. Candidate HPV-specific clones and E7-related TCR motifs grew in tumor during treatment.

The CDR3 is 13 residues long. V gave up 6 bases and J gave up 3 bases; unmatched junction bases: 5. Germline CDR1 reads MDHEN; CDR2 reads SYDVKM. With respect to this clone: Its antigen is still unknown.

Here immunoSEQ multiplex PCR was the method, and the copy in TCRdb shows in-frame clones only, minus some. The data contain about 2,700 clones, about three quarters of them seen just once; the ten biggest clones take up about 6.3%. The chain carries TRBV28 and TRBJ2-7; 7 bases match TRBD1. The input for sequencing was tumor tissue, taken from a patient who underwent chemoradiotherapy. This receptor was obtained from a human donor with HPV-associated anogenital cancer. For the CDR3, the DNA is TGTGCCAGCAGCGAGGGGGCCGGCTACGAGCAGTACTTC. Protein: CASSEGAGYEQYF. The whole variable domain, remainder taken from reference TRBV28 and TRBJ2-7, is DVKVTQSSRYLVKRTGEKVFLECVQDMDHENMFWYRQDPGLGLRLIYFSYDVKMKEKGDIPEGYSVSREKKERFSLILESASTNQTSMYLCASSEGAGYEQYFGPGTRLTVT.